This TCR beta chain was sequenced in a study of blood T cells in healthy people across ages. Alongside a J-beta primer mix, a sample-barcoded 5' primer served in a second PCR lasting about 7 to 12 cycles. One entry per CDR3 protein results from TCRdb running MiXCR on the 5' RACE reads. The sample has 850,000 to 1,300,000 distinct CDR3 sequences, 45% seen once. The specimen was blood. The origin of this receptor is a woman aged 55-69 years in good health.

CDR3 loop: CASSYSFLPRGEETQYF. In nucleotides, the CDR3 is TGTGCCAGCAGTTACTCGTTTCTCCCCAGGGGCGAAGAGACCCAGTACTTC. The chain is built from TRBV6-6 and TRBJ2-5; the D gene is possibly TRBD1 (6 bases). The CDR3 extends over 17 amino acids. CDR1 is MNHNY, CDR2 SVGAGI, per germline (reference sequence). With 0 bases removed from V and 3 bases from J, the gap between germline ends came to 17 bases.